This entry concerns a single T cell receptor (beta chain). Generated by immunoSEQ multiplex PCR, the TCRdb table keeps only in-frame clones and is missing some. The repertoire holds roughly 2.5 million clones, with roughly 92% as singletons. This sample was taken from a study of shared clonotypes between healthy human individuals. V trimming: 6 bases; J trimming: 5 bases; junction bases outside the gene matches: 6. Germline V gives CDR1 MNHEY, CDR2 SMNVEV (reference sequence). The CDR3 has 14 residues. The TCR was taken from a man between 18 and 35 years old in good health. V gene TRBV27 combines with J gene TRBJ1-4, with 7 nucleotides matching TRBD1. The specimen was naive CD4+ T cells sorted from blood. As for subset: CD45RA+ positively selected. In nucleotides, the CDR3 is TGTGCCAGCAGGACAGGGTACCAAAATGAAAAACTGTTTTTT. Protein product: CASRTGYQNEKLFF. The full variable domain, rest sourced from reference TRBV27 and TRBJ1-4, is EAQVTQNPRYLITVTGKKLTVTCSQNMNHEYMSWYRQDPGLGLRQIYYSMNVEVTDKGDVPEGYKVSRKEKRNFPLILESPSPNQTSLYFCASRTGYQNEKLFFGSGTQLSVL.